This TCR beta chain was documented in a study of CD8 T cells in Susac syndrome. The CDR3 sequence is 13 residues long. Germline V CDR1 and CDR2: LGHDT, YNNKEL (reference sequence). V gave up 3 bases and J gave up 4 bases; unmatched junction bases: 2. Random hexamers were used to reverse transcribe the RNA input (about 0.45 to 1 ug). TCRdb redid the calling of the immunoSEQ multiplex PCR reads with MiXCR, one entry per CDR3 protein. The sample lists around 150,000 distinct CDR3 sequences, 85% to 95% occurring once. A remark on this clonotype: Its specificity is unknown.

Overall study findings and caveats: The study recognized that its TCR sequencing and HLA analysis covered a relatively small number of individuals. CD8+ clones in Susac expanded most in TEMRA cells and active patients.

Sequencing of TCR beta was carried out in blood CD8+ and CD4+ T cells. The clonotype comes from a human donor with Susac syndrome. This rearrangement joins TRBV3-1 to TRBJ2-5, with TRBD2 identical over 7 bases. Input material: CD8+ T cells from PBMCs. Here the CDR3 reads CASSHRLAETQYF. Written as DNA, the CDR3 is TGTGCCAGCAGCCATCGACTAGCAGAGACCCAGTACTTC.